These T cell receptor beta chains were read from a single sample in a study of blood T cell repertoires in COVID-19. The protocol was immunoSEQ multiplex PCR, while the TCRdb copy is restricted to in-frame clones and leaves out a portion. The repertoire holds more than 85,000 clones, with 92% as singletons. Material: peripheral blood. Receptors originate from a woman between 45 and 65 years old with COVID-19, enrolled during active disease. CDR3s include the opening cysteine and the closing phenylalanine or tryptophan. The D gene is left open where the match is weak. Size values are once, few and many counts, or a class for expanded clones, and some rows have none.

CDR3nt: TGTGCCAGCAGTTCGGGACAGGGTCGCTACGAGCAGTACTTC
CDR3aa: CASSSGQGRYEQYF
abundance: -
j_gene: TRBJ2-7
d_gene: TRBD1
v_gene: TRBV6-6

CDR3nt: TGTGCCAGCAGTCCATACGGGACAGGGAATTTGGGCAATCAGCCCCAGCATTTT
CDR3aa: CASSPYGTGNLGNQPQHF
abundance: -
j_gene: TRBJ1-5
d_gene: TRBD1
v_gene: TRBV2

CDR3nt: TGTGCCAGCGGGGGCGGGACAGCGAACATTCAGTACTTC
CDR3aa: CASGGGTANIQYF
abundance: -
j_gene: TRBJ2-4
d_gene: -
v_gene: TRBV7-8

CDR3nt: TGCGCCAGCAGCCAAGTTGAGGGCACCGGGGAGCTGTTTTTT
CDR3aa: CASSQVEGTGELFF
abundance: -
j_gene: TRBJ2-2
d_gene: -
v_gene: TRBV4-3

CDR3nt: TGTGCCAGTAGTATAAGCAGGGGAGATGGCTACACCTTC
CDR3aa: CASSISRGDGYTF
abundance: -
j_gene: TRBJ1-2
d_gene: -
v_gene: TRBV19

CDR3nt: TGTGCCAGCAGCCAAGGGTCCTCGGGACAGGGGGCAGGTGGCTACACCTTC
CDR3aa: CASSQGSSGQGAGGYTF
abundance: -
j_gene: TRBJ1-2
d_gene: TRBD1
v_gene: TRBV3-1/TRBV3-2

CDR3nt: TGTGCTAGTGGGACCGGGACAGGGGCCACCGGGGAGCTGTTTTTT
CDR3aa: CASGTGTGATGELFF
abundance: -
j_gene: TRBJ2-2
d_gene: TRBD1
v_gene: TRBV12-5

CDR3nt: TGTGCCAGCAGTTACTCCCGGGGCAGGGGACCCCTCCACTTT
CDR3aa: CASSYSRGRGPLHF
abundance: -
j_gene: TRBJ1-6
d_gene: -
v_gene: TRBV6-5

CDR3nt: TGTGCCAGCAGCCCCCAACCGGGTAATTCACCCCTCCACTTT
CDR3aa: CASSPQPGNSPLHF
abundance: -
j_gene: TRBJ1-6
d_gene: -
v_gene: TRBV9

CDR3nt: TGTGCCAGCAGCTTGACAGGCAACGAGCAGTACTTC
CDR3aa: CASSLTGNEQYF
abundance: -
j_gene: TRBJ2-7
d_gene: -
v_gene: TRBV11-3

CDR3nt: TGTGCCAGCAGCTCCAGCTACGAGCAGTACTTC
CDR3aa: CASSSSYEQYF
abundance: few
j_gene: TRBJ2-7
d_gene: -
v_gene: TRBV5-6